These 24 T cell receptor beta chains originate from one sample sequenced in a study of shared clonotypes between healthy human individuals. The assay was immunoSEQ multiplex PCR, and TCRdb's table has in-frame clones only and misses some. The sample gives about half a million clones, 65% to 85% of which show up once; about 13% is in the top ten. The sample comprised PBMCs. The receptors shown here come from a woman aged 40 to 49 in good health. Some clones in this sample may be carry-over from other donors' samples.

This clone was counted between two and nine times. The chain carries TRBV28 and TRBJ2-2; possibly TRBD1 for D (6 bases). Germline V CDR1 and CDR2: MDHEN, SYDVKM. V lost 3 bases, J lost 3 bases, and 11 bases lay in between. The CDR3 is made up of 15 amino acids. The DNA for the CDR3 is TGTGCCAGCAGTTTTGGGGGCGCGGACACCGGGGAGCTGTTTTTT. As protein: CASSFGGADTGELFF. Full variable domain (missing parts from reference TRBV28 and TRBJ2-2): DVKVTQSSRYLVKRTGEKVFLECVQDMDHENMFWYRQDPGLGLRLIYFSYDVKMKEKGDIPEGYSVSREKKERFSLILESASTNQTSMYLCASSFGGADTGELFFGEGSRLTVL.

Details on this clone: A read error is the likely source, as a far larger clone sits one nucleotide away. Other DNA sequences in this sample translate to the same CDR3. The chain is built from TRBV27 and TRBJ1-5; tentative D call: TRBD1 (5 bases). Germline V gene lookup returns CDR1 MNHEY and CDR2 SMNVEV (reference sequence). The CDR3 totals 13 residues. V was cut by 6 bases and J by 7 bases, with 13 bases left in between. The CDR3 DNA sequence: TGTGCCAGCAGCTTTTGGGGGGGACAGCCCCAGCATTTT. Translating it yields CASSFWGGQPQHF.

Regarding this clone: A far bigger clonotype differs at one base, so this is likely a read error. V and J are TRBV27 and TRBJ2-3; D gene ambiguous. Deletions cut 8 bases from V and 3 bases from J, with 9 bases between. The germline CDR1 and CDR2 sequences are MNHEY and SMNVEV (reference sequence). The CDR3 covers 12 residues. The CDR3 spells CASGPSTDTQYF. CDR3 nucleotide sequence: TGTGCCAGCGGTCCTTCGACAGATACGCAGTATTTT.

Of note for this clone: A far larger clone is one base from this, pointing to a likely read error. V and J are TRBV4-3 and TRBJ2-1; maybe TRBD2 (5 bases). CDR1 is LGHNA and CDR2 is YSLEER in the germline V gene. This CDR3 spans 13 amino acids. This CDR3 reads CASSQDWGVEQLF. In DNA, the CDR3 is TGCGCCAGCAGCCAAGACTGGGGAGTGGAGCAGCTCTTC.

The J gene is TRBJ2-5, the V gene TRBV5-1; the D gene is possibly TRBD2 (5 bases). The V end was cut by 4 bases, the J end by 2 bases, with 12 bases between. Germline-derived CDR1 and CDR2 are SGHRS and YFSETQ. The CDR3 extends over 14 amino acids. The CDR3 spells CASSGPGSQETQYF. CDR3 sequence (DNA): TGCGCCAGCAGCGGACCGGGATCGCAAGAGACCCAGTACTTC.

This sequence joins TRBV10-3 and TRBJ2-1; TRBD2 agrees at 16 bases. After removal of 2 bases from V and 2 bases from J, the junction contained 9 bases not matched to a gene. The CDR3 runs to 20 residues. Germline loops: CDR1 ENHRY, CDR2 SYGVKD. CDR3 loop: CAISEPEYGTSGRAYNEQFF. The DNA of the CDR3 is TGTGCCATCAGTGAGCCGGAATATGGGACTAGCGGGAGGGCCTACAATGAGCAGTTCTTC.

The chain uses TRBV2 and TRBJ1-1; no clear D gene. The germline gives CDR1 SNHLY, CDR2 FYNNEI. This CDR3 has 13 amino acids. V lost 8 bases and J 6 bases, leaving 16 bases between the germline ends. The CDR3 loop is CASGKVQFAEAFF. The CDR3, as DNA: TGTGCCAGCGGAAAAGTACAGTTTGCTGAAGCTTTCTTT.

The chain employs TRBV5-1 and TRBJ2-5, with D perhaps TRBD1 (6 bases). V gave up 2 bases and J gave up 3 bases, with 14 bases separating them. CDR3 length: 15 residues. Germline assignment: CDR1 SGHRS and CDR2 YFSETQ. The CDR3: CASSFVTGGEETQYF. The CDR3 DNA sequence: TGCGCCAGCAGCTTTGTGACAGGCGGTGAAGAGACCCAGTACTTC.

The table lists this clone with a few counts. The chain is built from TRBV5-6 and TRBJ2-1; TRBD2 matches 9 bases. CDR1 is SGHDT and CDR2 is YYEEEE in the germline V gene. The junction had 11 bases not matched to a gene; V was cut back by 0 bases and J by 4 bases. This CDR3 has 18 amino acids. CDR3 region: CASSLAPSGGRGYNEQFF. In DNA, the CDR3 is TGTGCCAGCAGCTTGGCTCCCTCGGGCGGGAGGGGTTACAATGAGCAGTTCTTC.

A note on this clone: A far larger clone is one nucleotide away, so this likely arose from a read error. This chain joins TRBV30 and TRBJ1-1; no clear D gene. The germline V gene encodes CDR1 GTSNPN and CDR2 SVGIG (reference sequence). The ends were cut back, 5 bases at V and 0 bases at J, with 7 bases in the middle. The CDR3 sequence is 12 residues long. The CDR3 DNA is TGTGCCTGGGCCCCGGTGAACACTGAAGCTTTCTTT. This encodes CAWAPVNTEAFF.

J is TRBJ2-7 and V is TRBV4-2; 13 positions match TRBD2. CDR1 and CDR2 from the germline V gene are LGHNA and YNFKEQ. The ends lost 4 bases at V and 7 bases at J; junction bases unmatched: 4. This CDR3 has 14 amino acids. CDR3: CASSLGLAGEEQYF. The DNA of the CDR3 is TGTGCCAGCAGCCTCGGACTAGCGGGAGAAGAGCAGTACTTC.

A word on this clone: Given a far larger clone just one base away, this is likely a sequencing read error. The chain couples TRBV29-1 to TRBJ1-5; D is possibly TRBD1 (6 bases). Germline lookup yields CDR1 SQVTM and CDR2 ANQGSEA. V lost 3 bases and J 9 bases, leaving 18 bases between the germline ends. The CDR3 has 14 amino acids. CDR3 sequence: CSVDVTGPLRPQHF. CDR3 coding DNA: TGCAGCGTTGATGTGACAGGTCCCCTGCGGCCCCAGCATTTT.

A word on this clone: It differs at one base from a far larger clone, so likely a read error. This specimen includes other DNA sequences encoding the same CDR3. This chain's CDR3 is CASSPSGTSGKEGTDTQYF. Written as DNA, the CDR3 is TGTGCCAGCAGCCCCTCCGGGACTAGTGGGAAAGAAGGCACAGATACGCAGTATTTT. The chain uses TRBV4-2 and TRBJ2-3; 8 nucleotides line up with TRBD2. Trimming took 4 bases from V and 1 from J; bases not matched to a gene: 16. CDR1 LGHNA and CDR2 YNFKEQ come from the germline V gene. The length of the CDR3 is 19 residues.

In the case of this clone: A read error likely explains this, since a far larger clone differs by one base. The sample contains more than one DNA sequence encoding this CDR3. J is TRBJ1-1 and V is TRBV5-1, with D hard to call. The CDR3 length is 13 residues. Deletions cut 4 bases from V and 5 bases from J, with 12 bases between. Germline V CDR1 and CDR2: SGHRS, YFSETQ. CDR3 region: CASSPRTGTEAFF. DNA of the CDR3: TGCGCCAGCAGCCCAAGGACGGGGACTGAAGCTTTCTTT. Based on the CDR3 plus reference TRBV5-1 and TRBJ1-1, the full variable domain is KAGVTQTPRYLIKTRGQQVTLSCSPISGHRSVSWYQQTPGQGLQFLFEYFSETQRNKGNFPGRFSGRQFSNSRSEMNVSTLELGDSALYLCASSPRTGTEAFFGQGTRLTVV.

The rearrangement uses TRBV29-1 and TRBJ1-1; 8 bases are a match to TRBD1. This CDR3 contains 13 residues. J lost 4 bases, V lost 6 bases, and 7 bases had no gene match. In germline, CDR1 is SQVTM, CDR2 ANQGSEA. The CDR3: CSVAQGDGTEAFF. As DNA, the CDR3 is TGCAGCGTCGCACAGGGGGACGGCACTGAAGCTTTCTTT.

The rearrangement joins TRBV7-9 to TRBJ2-7; tentative D call: TRBD1 (5 bases). V lost 0 bases and J 5 bases, leaving 11 bases between the germline ends. This CDR3 region has 14 residues. The germline gives CDR1 SEHNR, CDR2 FQNEAQ (reference sequence). CDR3 loop: CASSLADSVHEQYF. CDR3 sequence (DNA): TGTGCCAGCAGCTTAGCCGACAGTGTCCACGAGCAGTACTTC.

On this clone: A single base is all that separates this from a far larger clone, so a read error is likely. The chain uses TRBV6-1 and TRBJ2-2; D call uncertain. V dropped 3 bases and J dropped 10 bases, with 6 bases sitting between them. CDR1 MNHNS and CDR2 SASEGT come from the germline V gene. This CDR3 is 11 amino acids long. CDR3 DNA: TGTGCCAGCAGTGAGGCCGTGGAGCTGTTTTTT. It translates to CASSEAVELFF.

Worth noting for this clone: At one end the junction does not follow the germline gene, possibly because of a read error. The chain links TRBV2 to TRBJ1-2; 9 nucleotides line up with TRBD1. The CDR3 spans 15 residues. Per germline, CDR1 SNHLY and CDR2 FYNNEI. The CDR3 here is CASSEDRDRAYGYTF. The CDR3 DNA is TGTGCCAGCAGCGAAGACCGGGACAGGGCTTATGGCTACACCTTC.

The V and J genes are TRBV18 and TRBJ2-5; D gene unclear. The V and J ends lost 2 bases and 2 bases respectively, with 12 bases between them. Germline values: CDR1 KGHSH, CDR2 LQKENI. The CDR3 has 15 residues. The CDR3: CASSPTRSYQETQYF. CDR3 sequence (DNA): TGTGCCAGCTCACCAACTCGAAGCTATCAAGAGACCCAGTACTTC.

Here the CDR3 DNA reads TGTGCCACCCTCAAGGACAGACAGAACACTGAAGCTTTCTTT. This sequence encodes CATLKDRQNTEAFF. The rearrangement links TRBV15 to TRBJ1-1; perhaps TRBD1 as D (6 bases). Germline loops: CDR1 LNHNV, CDR2 YYDKDF (reference sequence). This CDR3 is 14 amino acids long. V lost 8 bases and J 1 base, leaving 14 bases between the germline ends. The full variable domain, with the rest looked up from reference TRBV15 and TRBJ1-1, is DAMVIQNPRYQVTQFGKPVTLSCSQTLNHNVMYWYQQKSSQAPKLLFHYYDKDFNNEADTPDNFQSRRPNTSFCFLDIRSPGLGDTAMYLCATLKDRQNTEAFFGQGTRLTVV.

The gene calls are TRBV5-1 and TRBJ2-3, with D possibly matching TRBD1 (6 bases). The V gene lost 2 bases and the J gene lost 0 bases, with 10 bases spanning the gap. Looked up from germline, CDR1 is SGHRS and CDR2 is YFSETQ. The CDR3 runs to 15 residues. The CDR3 loop reads CASSLEGGSTDTQYF. The CDR3 nucleotides read TGCGCCAGCAGCTTAGAAGGGGGAAGCACAGATACGCAGTATTTT.

A single count supports this clone. The chain employs TRBV6-5 and TRBJ2-1; TRBD2 might be the D (6 bases). The CDR3 is 12 amino acids. V lost 11 bases and J lost 14, with 22 bases in between. Germline V lookup: CDR1 MNHEY, CDR2 SVGAGI. CDR3 sequence reads: CASRTRAGYEFF. The DNA for the CDR3 is TGTGCCTCCCGGACCAGGGCGGGATATGAGTTCTTC.

The chain employs TRBV19 and TRBJ1-1; tentatively, D is TRBD1 (6 bases). V lost 5 bases and J 5 bases, leaving 12 bases between the germline ends. Germline V gene lookup returns CDR1 LNHDA and CDR2 SQIVND (reference sequence). The CDR3 spans 13 residues. The CDR3 sequence is CASSSGGATEAFF. CDR3 nucleotides: TGTGCCAGTAGTTCCGGGGGCGCGACTGAAGCTTTCTTT.

With regard to this clone: A far more abundant clone sits one base away, making this likely a read error. In the same sample, other DNA sequences code for this CDR3. The rearrangement uses TRBV28 and TRBJ1-2; no definite D call. This CDR3 has 14 residues. V gave up 7 bases and J gave up 1 base, with 13 bases separating them. Germline CDR1 MDHEN, CDR2 SYDVKM. CDR3 bases: TGTGCCAGCAACTGGGCTGCACTTAACTATGGCTACACCTTC. Protein product: CASNWAALNYGYTF.